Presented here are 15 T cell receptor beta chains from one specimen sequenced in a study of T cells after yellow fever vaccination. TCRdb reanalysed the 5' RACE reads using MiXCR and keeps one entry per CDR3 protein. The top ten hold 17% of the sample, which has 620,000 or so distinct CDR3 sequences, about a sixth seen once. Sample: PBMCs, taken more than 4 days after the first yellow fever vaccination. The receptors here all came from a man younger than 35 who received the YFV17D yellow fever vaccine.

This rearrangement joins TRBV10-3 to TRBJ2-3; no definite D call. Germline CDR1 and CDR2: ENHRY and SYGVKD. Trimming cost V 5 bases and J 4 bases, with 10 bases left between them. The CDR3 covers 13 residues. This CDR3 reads CAISPTDSDTQYF. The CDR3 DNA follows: TGTGCCATCAGTCCCACGGATTCAGATACGCAGTATTTT.

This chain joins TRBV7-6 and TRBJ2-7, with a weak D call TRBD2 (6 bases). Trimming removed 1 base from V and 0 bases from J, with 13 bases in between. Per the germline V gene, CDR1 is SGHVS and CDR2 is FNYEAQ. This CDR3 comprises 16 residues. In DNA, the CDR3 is TGTGCCAGCAGCTTAGGCGCGGGACGGAGCTCCTACGAGCAGTACGTC. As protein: CASSLGAGRSSYEQYV.

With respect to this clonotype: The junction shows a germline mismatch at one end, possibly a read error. In nucleotides, the CDR3 is TGTGCCAGCAGGGTAGGGCTAGCGGACACCGGGGAGCTGTTTTTT. Protein sequence: CASRVGLADTGELFF. The chain combines TRBV9 with TRBJ2-2; 7 positions agree with TRBD2. The CDR3 has 15 amino acids. Germline loops: CDR1 SGDLS, CDR2 YYNGEE. Looking up the rest from reference TRBV9 and TRBJ2-2 gives the full variable domain: DSGVTQTPKHLITATGQRVTLRCSPRSGDLSVYWYQQSLDQGLQFLIQYYNGEERAKGNILERFSAQQFPDLHSELNLSSLELGDSALYFCASRVGLADTGELFFGEGSRLTVL.

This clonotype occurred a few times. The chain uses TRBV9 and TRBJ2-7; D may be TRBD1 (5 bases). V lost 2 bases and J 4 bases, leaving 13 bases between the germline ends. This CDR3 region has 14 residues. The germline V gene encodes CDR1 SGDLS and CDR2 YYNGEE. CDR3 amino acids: CASSVAHTGYEQYF. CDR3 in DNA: TGTGCCAGCAGCGTTGCGCATACAGGTTACGAGCAGTACTTC.

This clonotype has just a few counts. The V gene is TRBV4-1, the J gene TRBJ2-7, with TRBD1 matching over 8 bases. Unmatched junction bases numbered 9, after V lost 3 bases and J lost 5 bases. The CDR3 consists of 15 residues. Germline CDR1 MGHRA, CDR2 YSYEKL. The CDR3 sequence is CASSHPGQGSHEQYF. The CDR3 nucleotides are TGCGCCAGCAGCCACCCCGGACAGGGATCCCACGAGCAGTACTTC.

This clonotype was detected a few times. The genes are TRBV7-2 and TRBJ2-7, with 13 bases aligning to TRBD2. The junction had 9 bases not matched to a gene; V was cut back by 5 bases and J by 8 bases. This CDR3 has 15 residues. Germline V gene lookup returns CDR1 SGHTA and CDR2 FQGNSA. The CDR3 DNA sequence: TGTGCCAGCAGCCCCGGGGGGACTAGCGGGGTAAAGCAGTACTTC. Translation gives CASSPGGTSGVKQYF. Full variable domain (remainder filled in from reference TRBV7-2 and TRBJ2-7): GAGVSQSPSNKVTEKGKDVELRCDPISGHTALYWYRQSLGQGLEFLIYFQGNSAPDKSGLPSDRFSAERTGGSVSTLTIQRTQQEDSAVYLCASSPGGTSGVKQYFGPGTRLTVT.

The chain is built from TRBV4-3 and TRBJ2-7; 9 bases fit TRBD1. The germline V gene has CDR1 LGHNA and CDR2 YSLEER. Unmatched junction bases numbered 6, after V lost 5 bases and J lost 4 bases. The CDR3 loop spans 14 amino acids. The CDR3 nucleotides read TGCGCCAGCAGCTACCGGACAGGGGCGTACGAGCAGTACTTC. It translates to CASSYRTGAYEQYF.

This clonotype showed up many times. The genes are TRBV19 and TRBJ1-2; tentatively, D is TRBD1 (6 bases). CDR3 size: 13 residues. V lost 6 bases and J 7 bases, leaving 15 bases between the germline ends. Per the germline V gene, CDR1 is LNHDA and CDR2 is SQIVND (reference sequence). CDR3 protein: CASSRDKPSGYTF. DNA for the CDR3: TGTGCCAGTAGCCGGGACAAACCATCTGGCTACACCTTC.

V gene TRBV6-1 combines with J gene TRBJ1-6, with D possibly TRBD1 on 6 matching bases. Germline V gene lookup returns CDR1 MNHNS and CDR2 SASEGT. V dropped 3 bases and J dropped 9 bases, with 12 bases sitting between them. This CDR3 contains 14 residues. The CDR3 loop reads CASSDRWTVSPLHF. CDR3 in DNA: TGTGCCAGCAGTGATCGCTGGACAGTTTCACCCCTCCACTTT.

The chain's CDR3 is CASSQELLGGTQYF. Written as DNA, the CDR3 is TGCGCCAGCAGCCAAGAACTTCTCGGGGGTACGCAGTATTTT. V is TRBV4-3 and J is TRBJ2-3; D is possibly TRBD2 (6 bases). The germline V gene encodes CDR1 LGHNA and CDR2 YSLEER. The CDR3 runs 14 residues. Between the trimmed V and J ends, which lost 0 bases and 8 bases, there was a span of 12 bases.

The CDR3 sequence is CASSLEVSLDKNIQYF. In nucleotides, the CDR3 is TGTGCCAGCAGCTTAGAGGTCTCGTTGGACAAAAACATTCAGTACTTC. The V gene is TRBV7-6, the J gene TRBJ2-4; D unclear. V lost 1 base and J 3 bases, leaving 13 bases between the germline ends. Germline V lookup: CDR1 SGHVS, CDR2 FNYEAQ. CDR3 size: 16 residues. Full variable domain (remainder filled in from reference TRBV7-6 and TRBJ2-4): GAGVSQSPRYKVTKRGQDVALRCDPISGHVSLYWYRQALGQGPEFLTYFNYEAQQDKSGLPNDRFSAERPEGSISTLTIQRTEQRDSAMYRCASSLEVSLDKNIQYFGAGTRLSVL.

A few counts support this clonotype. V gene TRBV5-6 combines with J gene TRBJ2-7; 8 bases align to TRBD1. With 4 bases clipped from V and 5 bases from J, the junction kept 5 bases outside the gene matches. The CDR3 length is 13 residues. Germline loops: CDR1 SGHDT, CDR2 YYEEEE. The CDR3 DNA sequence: TGTGCCAGCAGCCAATGGACAGGGAACGAGCAGTACGTC. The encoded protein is CASSQWTGNEQYV.

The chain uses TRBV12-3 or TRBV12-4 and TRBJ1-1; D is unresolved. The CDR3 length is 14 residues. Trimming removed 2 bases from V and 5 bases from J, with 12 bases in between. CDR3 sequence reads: CASSLYPLETEAFF. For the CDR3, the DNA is TGTGCCAGCAGTTTATACCCTCTCGAGACTGAAGCTTTCTTT.

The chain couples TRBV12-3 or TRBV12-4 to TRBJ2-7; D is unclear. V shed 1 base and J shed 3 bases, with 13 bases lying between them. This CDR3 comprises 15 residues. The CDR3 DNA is TGTGCCAGCAGTTTAGAAGATTTTAACCTCTACGAGCAGTACTTC. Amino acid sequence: CASSLEDFNLYEQYF.

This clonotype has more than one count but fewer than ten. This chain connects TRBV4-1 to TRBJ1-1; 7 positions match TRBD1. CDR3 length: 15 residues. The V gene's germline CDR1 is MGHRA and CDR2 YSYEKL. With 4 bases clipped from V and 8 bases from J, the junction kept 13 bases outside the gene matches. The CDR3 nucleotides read TGCGCCAGCAGCCGAGAAATACAGGGGAGAGGAGAAGCTTTCTTT. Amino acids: CASSREIQGRGEAFF.